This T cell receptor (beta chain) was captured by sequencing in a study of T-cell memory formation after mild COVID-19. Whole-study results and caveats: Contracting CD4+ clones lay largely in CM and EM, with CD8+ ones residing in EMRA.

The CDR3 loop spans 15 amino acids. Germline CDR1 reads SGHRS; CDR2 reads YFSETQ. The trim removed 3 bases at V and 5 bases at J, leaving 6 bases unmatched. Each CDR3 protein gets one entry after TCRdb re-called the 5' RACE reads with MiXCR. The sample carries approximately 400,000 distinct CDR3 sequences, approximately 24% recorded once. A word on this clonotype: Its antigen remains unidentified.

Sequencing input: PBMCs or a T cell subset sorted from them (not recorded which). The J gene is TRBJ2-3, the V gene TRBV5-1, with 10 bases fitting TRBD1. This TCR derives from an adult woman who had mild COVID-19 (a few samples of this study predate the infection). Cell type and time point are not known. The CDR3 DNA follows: TGCGCCAGCAGCTCCCAAAGGACAGGGGGAGATACGCAGTATTTT. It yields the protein CASSSQRTGGDTQYF.